These 20 T cell receptor beta chains originate from one sample sequenced in a study of T cell clonality in common variable immunodeficiency (dated by TCRdb to between 2014 and 2017). To prepare the library, the immunoSEQ multiplex PCR assay was applied. As stored in TCRdb, this immuneACCESS dataset retains in-frame rearrangements with V and J assigned. A fraction of the clones does not appear; measured against another copy, unresolved V genes explain less than half of the discrepancy, and the remainder lacks a known reason. This sample was tabulated with about 47,000 clones, among which there are no singletons. The top ten hold approximately 0.68% of the sample. The sequenced material came from peripheral blood mononuclear cells. The receptors originated from a person between 18 and 69 years old in good health.

This clone was observed many times. The CDR3 end lies 3 residues beyond the end of the read and is filled in from the germline J gene. This chain joins TRBV19 and TRBJ1-2; the D is unclear. The CDR3 is 13 amino acids. Germline V CDR1 and CDR2: LNHDA, SQIVND (reference sequence). Trimming shortened V by 3 bases and J by 2 bases, and 7 bases separated the two germline ends. The sequenced part of the CDR3 DNA is TGTGCCAGTAGTATCGGCAGGAACTATGGC. Its protein is CASSIGRNYG. The full CDR3 protein is CASSIGRNYGYTF.

In this sample, this clone turned up many times. The observed sequence ends 3 residues before the CDR3 terminus, with the missing tail filled in from the germline J gene. The J gene is TRBJ2-7, the V gene TRBV13; 14 nucleotides line up with TRBD2. With 0 bases clipped from V and 3 bases from J, the junction kept 1 base outside the gene matches. CDR1 is PRHDT, CDR2 FYEKMQ, per germline (reference sequence). CDR3 length: 16 amino acids. CDR3 DNA, as far as it was read: TGTGCCAGCAGCTTAGGCGGACTAGCGGGAGGCTACGAG. Its protein is CASSLGGLAGGYE. The CDR3, in full, reads CASSLGGLAGGYEQYF. Looking up the rest from reference TRBV13 and TRBJ2-7 gives the full variable domain: AAGVIQSPRHLIKEKRETATLKCYPIPRHDTVYWYQQGPGQDPQFLISFYEKMQSDKGSIPDRFSAQQFSDYHSELNMSSLELGDSALYFCASSLGGLAGGYEQYFGPGTRLTVT.

This clone occurred many times. The CDR3 is cut off 3 residues early in the read; its end comes from the germline J gene. The chain is built from TRBV29-1 and TRBJ1-1, with 8 nucleotides matching TRBD1. The CDR3 is made up of 13 amino acids. Germline loops: CDR1 SQVTM, CDR2 ANQGSEA. Losses at the gene ends were 5 bases for V and 1 base for J; bases not matched to a gene: 3. The sequenced part of the CDR3 DNA is TGCAGCGTTAGACAGGGGTCGAACACTGAA. It codes for CSVRQGSNTE. The full CDR3 sequence reads CSVRQGSNTEAFF.

This clone was observed many times. The missing CDR3 end, 3 residues past where the read stops, is filled in from the germline J gene. The chain has TRBV12-3 or TRBV12-4 and TRBJ2-5; D gene uncertain. The CDR3 consists of 10 residues. V lost 6 bases and J 4 bases, leaving 3 bases between the germline ends. CDR3 region: CASSRETQYF. Incomplete CDR3 DNA: TGTGCCAGCAGCCGAGAGACC.

This clone showed up many times. The CDR3 is cut off 3 residues early in the read; its end comes from the germline J gene. The V and J genes are TRBV19 and TRBJ2-1; D may be TRBD2 (6 bases). The CDR3 runs to 15 residues. Germline CDR1 is LNHDA and CDR2 is SQIVND (reference sequence). Trimming pared 3 bases from V and 4 bases from J, leaving 13 bases between. The covered CDR3 bases are TGTGCCAGTAGTATTGGGCGGGAAACTTACAATGAG. This translates into CASSIGRETYNE. The whole CDR3 sequence is CASSIGRETYNEQFF.

This clone was detected many times. The read halts 3 residues ahead of the CDR3 end, with the missing end drawn from the germline J gene. The chain links TRBV5-1 to TRBJ2-3; 8 bases agree with TRBD2. Germline CDR1 SGHRS, CDR2 YFSETQ. CDR3 length: 15 amino acids. The V segment lost 4 bases and the J segment 1 base; nucleotides outside the gene matches: 5. The covered CDR3 bases are TGCGCCAGCAGCGAAGCGGGGGTTGGCACAGATACG. Protein sequence: CASSEAGVGTDT. The full-length CDR3 reads as CASSEAGVGTDTQYF.

The table lists this clone with many counts. Coverage ceases 3 residues before the CDR3 finishes, and the germline J gene fills in the end. The chain recombines TRBV5-6 with TRBJ1-2, with 9 bases aligning to TRBD1. CDR1 is SGHDT, CDR2 YYEEEE, per germline. This CDR3 has 14 amino acids. V was pared by 0 bases and J by 3 bases, with 0 bases of the junction left unmatched. CDR3 loop: CASSLGDRDYGYTF. The DNA read from the CDR3 is TGTGCCAGCAGCTTGGGGGACAGGGACTATGGC.

This clone was detected many times. The CDR3 goes on 3 residues after the read ends, and that part is filled in from the germline J gene. The rearrangement joins TRBV11-2 to TRBJ1-3; 7 bases line up with TRBD1. Trimming removed 0 bases from V and 8 bases from J; junction bases left unmatched: 7. The CDR3 length is 15 residues. Germline CDR1 and CDR2: SGHAT and FQNNGV. The part of the CDR3 DNA that was read is TGTGCCAGCAGCTTAGAAGGGACAGAGTTAGACACC. Amino acid sequence: CASSLEGTELDT. The entire CDR3 reads CASSLEGTELDTIYF.

This clone was seen repeatedly, ten times or more. The CDR3 end lies 3 residues beyond the end of the read and is filled in from the germline J gene. The chain uses TRBV2 and TRBJ1-5; weak D call: TRBD1 (6 bases). The CDR3 sequence is 16 residues long. Trimming took off 6 bases at V and 4 bases at J, with 19 bases between the two ends. CDR1 is SNHLY and CDR2 is FYNNEI in the germline V gene. The CDR3 loop is CASRGSSGGGNQPQHF. The covered CDR3 bases are TGTGCCAGCAGGGGGTCATCTGGGGGCGGGAATCAGCCC.

This clone was observed at least ten times. The DNA ends 3 residues before the CDR3 does, and the rest of the CDR3 is filled in from the germline J gene. The chain links TRBV20-1 to TRBJ2-3; TRBD2 is a possible D gene (6 bases). This CDR3 spans 15 amino acids. V was trimmed by 6 bases and J by 0 bases, leaving 16 bases between them. Germline-derived CDR1 and CDR2 are DFQATT and SNEGSKA (reference sequence). CDR3 loop: CSAIGASVSTDTQYF. The CDR3 DNA, read in part, is TGCAGTGCCATAGGGGCTAGCGTTAGCACAGATACG.

This clone showed up many times. The read comes to an end 3 residues before the CDR3 does, leaving the germline J gene to fill in the end. V and J are TRBV27 and TRBJ2-2; D uncertain. The CDR3 spans 13 residues. Germline V gene sequence: CDR1 MNHEY, CDR2 SMNVEV (reference sequence). The V gene lost 0 bases and the J gene lost 4 bases, with 3 bases spanning the gap. CDR3 sequence: CASSLSGTGELFF. Incomplete CDR3 DNA: TGTGCCAGCAGTTTATCCGGCACCGGGGAG.

In this sample, this clone turned up many times. The read terminates 3 residues ahead of where the CDR3 ends, so the germline J gene completes it. V usage is TRBV13 and J usage is TRBJ1-3, with D hard to call. Germline V gene data show CDR1 as PRHDT and CDR2 as FYEKMQ (reference sequence). The CDR3 spans 16 residues. Trimming left V 1 base short and J 4 bases short, with 14 bases between. The CDR3: CASSLDSSNSGNTIYF. Incomplete CDR3 DNA: TGTGCCAGCAGCTTAGACAGCTCAAATTCGGGAAACACC.

This clone was recorded at least ten times. The missing CDR3 end, 3 residues past where the read stops, is filled in from the germline J gene. This chain connects TRBV6-2 or TRBV6-3 to TRBJ2-7; 8 positions match TRBD1. The germline CDR1 and CDR2 sequences are MNHEY and SVGEGT. This CDR3 is built from 13 residues. The ends lost 7 bases at V and 6 bases at J; junction bases unmatched: 8. The CDR3 DNA, read in part, is TGTGCCAGCAACCATGCAGGGGGCGTCGAG. It encodes CASNHAGGVE. The whole CDR3 protein reads CASNHAGGVEQYF.

There are many counts of this clone. The read is 3 residues too short to cover the CDR3 end, so that end is filled in from the germline J gene. This chain links TRBV20-1 with TRBJ1-1, with TRBD1 matching over 7 bases. Germline assignment: CDR1 DFQATT and CDR2 SNEGSKA (reference sequence). V lost 6 bases, J lost 4 bases, and 8 bases stayed unmatched. The CDR3 contains 13 residues. The part of the CDR3 DNA that was read is TGCAGTGCCCAAGACAGGGTTGGCACTGAA. It translates to CSAQDRVGTE. In full, the CDR3 reads CSAQDRVGTEAFF.

The table lists this clone with many counts. The CDR3 end is not reached by the read, which stops 3 residues before it; the germline J gene fills it in. The V gene is TRBV5-4, the J gene TRBJ2-1; 9 bases line up with TRBD2. The CDR3 sequence is 16 residues long. CDR1 and CDR2 (germline): SGHNT, YYREEE (reference sequence). The V and J ends lost 2 bases and 1 base, in that order; junction bases with no gene match: 4. The CDR3 reads CASSFLGLASYNEQFF. CDR3 bases read: TGTGCCAGCAGCTTCCTCGGACTAGCGTCCTACAATGAG.

This clone has ten or more counts. The read terminates 3 residues ahead of where the CDR3 ends, so the germline J gene completes it. V is TRBV20-1 and J is TRBJ2-3; a weak D match, TRBD2 (6 bases). The CDR3 runs to 16 residues. With 4 bases removed from V and 2 bases from J, the gap between germline ends came to 19 bases. CDR1 and CDR2 (germline): DFQATT, SNEGSKA (reference sequence). The CDR3 reads CSATILSGVLTDTQYF. CDR3 bases read: TGCAGTGCTACAATCCTTAGCGGAGTCCTCACAGATACG.

This clone was seen ten or more times. CDR3 DNA, as far as it was read: TGTGCCAGCAGTTCCCTCGGACTAGTAGGGACCGGGGAG. This encodes CASSSLGLVGTGE. The whole CDR3 reads CASSSLGLVGTGELFF. The J gene is TRBJ2-2, the V gene TRBV6-2 or TRBV6-3; 7 nucleotides align to TRBD2. The read halts 3 residues ahead of the CDR3 end, with the missing end drawn from the germline J gene. Trimming took 4 bases from V and 5 from J; bases not matched to a gene: 10. CDR1 MNHEY and CDR2 SVGEGT come from the germline V gene. This CDR3 has 16 residues.

There are many counts of this clone. The read finishes 3 residues shy of the CDR3 end, and the germline J gene is used to complete it. V is TRBV19 and J is TRBJ1-6; TRBD1 aligns across 7 bases. The CDR3 totals 13 residues. Germline lookup yields CDR1 LNHDA and CDR2 SQIVND (reference sequence). With 7 bases clipped from V and 7 bases from J, the junction kept 4 bases outside the gene matches. CDR3 sequence: CASNTGANSPLHF. Incomplete CDR3 DNA: TGTGCCAGTAATACAGGGGCCAATTCACCC.

This clone was picked up many times. The CDR3 extends 3 residues past the end of the read, so its final part is completed from the germline J gene. This sequence joins TRBV4-1 and TRBJ2-1; 7 nucleotides agree with TRBD2. V shed 1 base, J shed 4 bases, and the junction held 7 bases outside the gene matches. Germline CDR1 and CDR2: MGHRA and YSYEKL. The CDR3 contains 16 residues. The sequenced part of the CDR3 DNA is TGCGCCAGCAGCCAAGGAGGCGGGAGATTGTACAATGAG. Protein sequence: CASSQGGGRLYNE. The CDR3 reads in full as CASSQGGGRLYNEQFF.

This clone was found many times. The read finishes 3 residues shy of the CDR3 end, and the germline J gene is used to complete it. The chain has TRBV4-1 and TRBJ2-4; D perhaps matches TRBD1 (5 bases). CDR3 length: 15 residues. Germline lookup yields CDR1 MGHRA and CDR2 YSYEKL. The V gene lost 4 bases and the J gene lost 0 bases, with 10 bases spanning the gap. The CDR3 bases that were read are TGCGCCAGCAGCCCCCAGGGCCTAGCCAAAAACATT. Its protein product is CASSPQGLAKNI. The CDR3 in full is CASSPQGLAKNIQYF.